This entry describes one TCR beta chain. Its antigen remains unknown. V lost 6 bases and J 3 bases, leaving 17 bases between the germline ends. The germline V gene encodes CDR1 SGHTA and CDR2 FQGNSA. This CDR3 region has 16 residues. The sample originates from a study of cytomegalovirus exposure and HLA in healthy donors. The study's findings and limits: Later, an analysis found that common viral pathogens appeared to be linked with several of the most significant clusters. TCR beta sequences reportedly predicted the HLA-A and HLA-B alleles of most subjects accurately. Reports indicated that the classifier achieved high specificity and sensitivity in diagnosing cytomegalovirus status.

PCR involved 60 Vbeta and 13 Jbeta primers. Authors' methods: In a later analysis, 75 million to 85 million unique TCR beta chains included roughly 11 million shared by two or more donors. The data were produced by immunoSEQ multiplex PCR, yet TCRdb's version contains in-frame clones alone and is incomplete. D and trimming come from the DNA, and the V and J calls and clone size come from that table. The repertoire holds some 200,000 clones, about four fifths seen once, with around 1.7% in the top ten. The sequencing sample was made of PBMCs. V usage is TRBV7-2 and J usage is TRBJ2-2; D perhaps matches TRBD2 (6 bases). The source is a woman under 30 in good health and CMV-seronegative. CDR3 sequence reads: CASSPLSGLDTGELFF. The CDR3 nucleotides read TGTGCCAGCAGTCCGCTGAGCGGGCTGGACACCGGGGAGCTGTTTTTT.